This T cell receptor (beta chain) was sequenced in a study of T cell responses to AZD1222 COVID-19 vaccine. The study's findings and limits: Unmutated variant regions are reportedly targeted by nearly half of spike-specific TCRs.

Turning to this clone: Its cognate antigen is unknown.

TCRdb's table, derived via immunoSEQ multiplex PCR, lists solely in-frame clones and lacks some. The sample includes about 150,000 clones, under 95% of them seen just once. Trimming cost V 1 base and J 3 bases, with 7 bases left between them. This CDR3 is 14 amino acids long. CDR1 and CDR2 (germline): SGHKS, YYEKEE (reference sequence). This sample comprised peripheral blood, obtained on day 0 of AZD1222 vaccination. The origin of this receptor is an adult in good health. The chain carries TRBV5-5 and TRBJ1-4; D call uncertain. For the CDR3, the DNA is TGTGCCAGCAGCTTGTGGTCGTCTAATGAAAAACTGTTTTTT. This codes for CASSLWSSNEKLFF.